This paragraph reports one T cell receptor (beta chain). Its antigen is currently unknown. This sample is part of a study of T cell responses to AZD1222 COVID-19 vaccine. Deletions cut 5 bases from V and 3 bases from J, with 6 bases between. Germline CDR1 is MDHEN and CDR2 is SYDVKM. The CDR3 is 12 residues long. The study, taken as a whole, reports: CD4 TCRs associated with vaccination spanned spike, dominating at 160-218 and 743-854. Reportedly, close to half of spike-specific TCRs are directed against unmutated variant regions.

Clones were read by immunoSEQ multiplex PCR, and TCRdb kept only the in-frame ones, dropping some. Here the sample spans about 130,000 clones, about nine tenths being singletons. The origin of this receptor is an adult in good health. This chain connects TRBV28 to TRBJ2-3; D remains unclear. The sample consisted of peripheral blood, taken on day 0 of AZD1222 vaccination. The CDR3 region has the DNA TGTGCCAGCAGTCACGGTACAGATACGCAGTATTTT. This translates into CASSHGTDTQYF.